This entry describes one TCR beta chain. Its matching antigen is unknown. This specimen comes from a study of cytomegalovirus exposure and HLA in healthy donors. Study-level results: The authors enumerated over 150 TCR beta chains as linked to cytomegalovirus. Accurate HLA-A and HLA-B prediction from TCR beta sequences was reported for most subjects. In vitro experiments confirmed that a few CMV-associated chains were specific for CMV antigens.

J lost 6 bases, V lost 1 base, and 4 bases had no gene match. The CDR3 totals 15 residues. CDR1 and CDR2 from the germline V gene are SGHDT and YYEEEE. The primer mix had 60 Vbeta and 13 Jbeta primers. Generated by immunoSEQ multiplex PCR, the TCRdb table keeps only in-frame clones and is missing some. The data show some 130,000 clones, with around four fifths seen just once and about 1.5% held by the top ten. Sequencing was done on a sample of PBMCs. This chain links TRBV5-6 with TRBJ2-3; 11 nucleotides agree with TRBD2. The clonotype comes from a female donor in good health and CMV-seronegative. This CDR3 is CASSLLLAGVDTQYF. For the CDR3, the DNA is TGTGCCAGCAGCTTGCTACTAGCGGGAGTTGATACGCAGTATTTT.